The T cell receptor beta chain under discussion was sequenced for a study of blood T cells in healthy people across ages (dated by TCRdb to between 2015 and 2016). General notes on the study: In model experiments, template switching captured roughly one uniquely barcoded TCR beta cDNA molecule for every two T cells. Using deep sequencing normalized with unique cDNA molecular identifiers, the study measured how TCR beta repertoire diversity changes with age. Donors were grouped into four age groups: young (average approximately 15 years), middle-aged (39), aged (about 60) and long-lived (less than 85). To avoid experimental bias, donors of different ages were distributed randomly across sequencing lanes. Two additional independent replicas of 1 million unique cDNA reads from the same blood draw were analyzed for two donors (one aged 18 to 29 and one aged 80 or older). Study-level results and caveats: Compared with the aged group, the long-lived group had more naive CD4+ T cells, fewer expanded clones and increased TCR diversity, suggesting age selection. Estimates of total diversity from one million sequenced T cells were regarded as lower bounds and underestimates. There was a strong correlation between observed TCR beta diversity and the percentage of naive T cells measured by flow cytometry. Because the CMV infection status of the donors was unknown, age-related changes in expanded clonotypes may potentially have been confounded. As age increased, observed TCR beta diversity per million T cells dropped in a roughly linear way, and a significant reduction was already evident by age 40. Conclusive comparison of naive and antigen-experienced compartments was prevented by the profiling of bulk unsorted PBMCs.

This clonotype has only one observation. No antigen is known for it. The record has no base qualities; no much larger clone is one base away. Libraries were prepared through 5' RACE. The data were produced on an Illumina HiSeq 2500. A second PCR of roughly 6 to 12 cycles was run with a J-beta primer mix and a sample-barcoded 5' primer. Each TCR beta cDNA molecule received a unique molecular identifier from a template-switch 5' adaptor carrying 12 random nucleotides. Each sample yielded at least 3 million CDR3-containing paired-end reads. First-strand cDNA was synthesized from all RNA with the Mint cDNA synthesis kit, primed by a TRBC-specific oligonucleotide. Following uracil-DNA glycosylase treatment, a first 18-cycle PCR with universal primers M1SS and BC2_uni_R was performed on all cDNA. As for how the authors treated the data: For normalization, 1 million high-quality reads, each with a distinct molecular identifier, were randomly selected from each sample. Reads sharing molecular identifiers were discarded rather than binned into consensus sequences. MiTCR, run with a Q25 quality threshold and the strictest error-elimination algorithm, handled CDR3 identification, clonotype clustering and error correction. Lower-bound total TCR beta diversity was estimated with a nonparametric unseen species model using Euler transformation. TCRdb trimmed the raw reads at Q25, called clones with MiXCR and kept productive beta chains. Rows matching on CDR3 protein sequence are summarized as one entry with the most common DNA and genes. Here the V and J calls rest on TCRdb's processing, not on the authors' analysis. The sample table contains about 1.8 million distinct CDR3 sequences; only one count was recorded for about 50% of them. The top ten hold less than 2.5% of the sample.

Systemically healthy Caucasian individuals from Russia, roughly 40 in total and aged about 6 to 100 years, were included as donors. Each donor gave ten milliliters of peripheral blood, drawn into EDTA-treated Vacutainer tubes. Ficoll-Paque density-gradient centrifugation was used to isolate PBMCs, with at least 7 million per sample. Trizol reagent was used to extract total RNA from the PBMCs, yielding at least 6 micrograms per sample. For every donor, flow cytometry on a PBMC aliquot measured the percentage of naive CD45RAhigh/CD27high T cells. The germline V gene supplies CDR1 SGHAT and CDR2 FQNNGV. Trimming accounts for 0 bases at V and 0 bases at J, while the number of junction bases matched to no gene is 5. CDR3 length: 17 amino acids, cysteine to phenylalanine. Just the 51-base CDR3 DNA is kept, in frame starting at base 1.

The origin of this receptor is a woman aged 40 to 50 in good health. The sequence links TRBV11-2 to TRBJ2-5; TRBD2 matches 9 bases in the middle. Sequencing used blood. Read as DNA, the sequence is TGTGCCAGCAGCTTAGAGGCGGCGGGGGGGTACCAAGAGACCCAGTACTTC. Its product reads: CASSLEAAGGYQETQYF.